Listed below are T cell receptor beta chains from one sample, sequenced in a study of T cell responses to AZD1222 COVID-19 vaccine. Method: immunoSEQ multiplex PCR; TCRdb's copy keeps in-frame clones and lacks some. The data show some 100,000 clones, more than 75% seen once. This sample comprised peripheral blood, obtained on day 0 of AZD1222 vaccination. The receptors were gathered from an adult in good health. The conserved cysteine and the conserved F or W are not part of the CDR3 here.

J gene	V gene	CDR3 protein
TRBJ1-3	TRBV19	ASSILGSGNTIY
TRBJ2-7	TRBV9	ASSVVGGSSYEQY
TRBJ2-3	TRBV5-1	ASSVAGVSTDTQY
TRBJ2-7	TRBV6-1	ASSETDVYEQY
TRBJ1-6	TRBV7-9	ASRLDRGSPLH
TRBJ2-7	TRBV30	AWSPGTELYEQY
TRBJ1-5	TRBV30	AWSAGGRNQPQH
TRBJ1-3	TRBV18	ASSPPTYTNTIY
TRBJ2-1	TRBV7-6	ASSSSAGRWGEQF
TRBJ1-2	TRBV5-1	ASSLEGHDYGYT
TRBJ2-2	TRBV7-8	ASSFTSANTGELF
TRBJ2-3	TRBV7-9	ASSPSGRAQDTQY
TRBJ1-1	TRBV5-1	ASSRDVWGPNTEAF
TRBJ2-7	TRBV6-5	ASTGRDRTNEQY
TRBJ1-2	TRBV6-1	ASSEGRPEIYGYT
TRBJ2-7	TRBV7-9	ATLNTPGQGSYEQY
TRBJ1-1	TRBV6-5	ASRTAGIDTEAF
TRBJ1-5	TRBV6-5	ASRSDGLSNQPQH
TRBJ1-6	TRBV6-5	ASSSLDRDNSPLH
TRBJ2-1	TRBV7-2	ASSLPAGYEQF
TRBJ2-5	TRBV5-1	ASRIQGETQY
TRBJ1-1	TRBV7-9	ASSPGRDNTEAF
TRBJ1-2	TRBV28	ASSSGQAINYGYT
TRBJ1-1	TRBV5-1	ASSSGGNRWAEAF
TRBJ2-3	TRBV11-2	ASSTAWVAVDTQY
TRBJ1-2	TRBV19	ASSIQITNYGYT
TRBJ2-3	TRBV7-9	ASSPPGGRTDTQY
TRBJ2-2	TRBV24-1	ATSGQSPRTNTGELF
TRBJ1-1	TRBV5-5	ASSPGANTEAF
TRBJ1-2	TRBV6-6	ASSRGQGDYGYT
TRBJ1-2	TRBV21-1	ASSKVRGCGYT
TRBJ1-1	TRBV5-5	ASSLGPWNTEAF
TRBJ1-6	TRBV7-8	ASRRRGQGDSPLH
TRBJ1-6	TRBV9	ASSTQDTGDSPLH
TRBJ1-2	TRBV30	AWSPGQRFYGYT
TRBJ2-1	TRBV5-1	ASTPGASSYNEQF
TRBJ1-5	TRBV19	ASSNKAGQPQH
TRBJ1-4	TRBV6-6	ASSQSGGNEKLF
TRBJ1-1	TRBV5-1	ASSLETGLNTEAF
TRBJ2-7	TRBV5-6	ASSLERLSYEQY
TRBJ2-2	TRBV19	ASSSGTSGRAEELF
TRBJ2-5	TRBV5-1	ASSPAGDQETQY
TRBJ1-2	TRBV28	ASSRGEVVYGYT
TRBJ1-1	TRBV5-1	ASSFEGYTEAF
TRBJ2-7	TRBV18	ASSPGTGDPYEQY
TRBJ1-2	TRBV19	ASTQKTYYGYT
TRBJ1-4	TRBV14	ASSQEGRVDEKLF
TRBJ2-1	TRBV5-1	ASSLGVLNEQF
TRBJ1-3	TRBV5-1	ASSLARGSGNTIY
TRBJ1-5	TRBV24-1	ATSDPDSQFYSNQPQH
TRBJ1-1	TRBV11-2	ASSLAQGSTEAF
TRBJ2-3	TRBV7-3	ASSLTGDTQY
TRBJ1-4	TRBV6-5	ASGWERDEKLF
TRBJ2-5	TRBV28	ASSDRGGQGVGETQY
TRBJ2-1	TRBV27	ASSGTTYNEQF
TRBJ1-2	TRBV19	ATAADGEYGYT
TRBJ1-1	TRBV21-1	ASSKWSGRNTEAF